Each of the 15 T cell receptor beta chains below was sequenced from the same sample in a study of T cells in Graves' hyperthyroidism and ophthalmopathy (dated by TCRdb to the late 2010s). Receptors were amplified or captured by multiplex PCR. Sequencing took place on an Illumina HiSeq 2000. TCR beta CDR3 regions were amplified from RNA transcripts. The first round of RT-PCR for the TCR CDR3 was performed with the HTBI primer set and the Qiagen OneStep RT-PCR kit. TCRdb trimmed the raw reads at Q25, called clones with MiXCR and kept productive beta chains. Each CDR3 protein gets just one entry, which takes the most common genes and DNA from the rows behind it. Within this sample are 200,000 to 250,000 distinct CDR3 sequences, with about a sixth of them counted one time only. Around 30% of the sample goes to the ten largest clones. Sequenced material: blood. Source of these receptors: a woman between 18 and 30 years old with Graves' ophthalmopathy.

This clonotype was seen ten or more times. This chain joins TRBV20-1 and TRBJ2-7; weak D call: TRBD1 (7 bases). CDR3 length: 14 amino acids. CDR1 DFQATT and CDR2 SNEGSKA come from the germline V gene (reference sequence). Trimming removed 7 bases from V and 1 base from J, with 17 bases in between. The CDR3 DNA reads as TGCAGTGGGGACTTACAGGGGAGATCCTACGAGCAGTACTTC. Its protein is CSGDLQGRSYEQYF.

This clonotype was counted ten times or more. This chain uses TRBV7-2 with TRBJ1-1; TRBD1 might be the D (5 bases). V was pared by 1 base and J by 8 bases, with 11 bases between. The length of the CDR3 is 13 residues. CDR1 and CDR2 (germline): SGHTA, FQGNSA. CDR3 region: CASSLGGGAEAFF. DNA for the CDR3: TGTGCCAGCAGCTTAGGGGGCGGAGCCGAAGCTTTCTTT. The full variable domain, rest sourced from reference TRBV7-2 and TRBJ1-1, is GAGVSQSPSNKVTEKGKDVELRCDPISGHTALYWYRQSLGQGLEFLIYFQGNSAPDKSGLPSDRFSAERTGGSVSTLTIQRTQQEDSAVYLCASSLGGGAEAFFGQGTRLTVV.

There are many counts of this clonotype. The chain links TRBV7-8 to TRBJ2-6; D call uncertain. V was clipped by 5 bases and J by 0 bases, with 8 bases between them. The germline V gene encodes CDR1 SGHVS and CDR2 FQNEAQ. The CDR3 contains 15 residues. As DNA, the CDR3 is TGTGCCAGCAGCACACTCAGCTCTGGGGCCAACGTCCTGACTTTC. Encoded protein: CASSTLSSGANVLTF.

This clonotype was detected ten times or more. This chain connects TRBV2 to TRBJ2-3; D is undetermined. Between the trimmed V and J ends, which lost 3 bases and 2 bases, there was a span of 12 bases. Per the germline V gene, CDR1 is SNHLY and CDR2 is FYNNEI. The CDR3 contains 15 residues. The chain's CDR3 is CASSEKIRNTDTQYF. The CDR3, as DNA: TGTGCCAGCAGTGAGAAGATCCGTAACACAGATACGCAGTATTTT. The full variable domain, in which reference TRBV2 and TRBJ2-3 provide the parts outside the CDR3, is EPEVTQTPSHQVTQMGQEVILRCVPISNHLYFYWYRQILGQKVEFLVSFYNNEISEKSEIFDDQFSVERPDGSNFTLKIRSTKLEDSAMYFCASSEKIRNTDTQYFGPGTRLTVL.

This clonotype has only a few counts. The J gene is TRBJ2-7, the V gene TRBV6-1, with TRBD1 matching 12 bases. Germline V CDR1 and CDR2: MNHNS, SASEGT. CDR3 length: 15 amino acids. V trimming: 6 bases; J trimming: 7 bases; junction bases outside the gene matches: 10. This CDR3 is CASSSTRDRGREQYF. The CDR3 nucleotides are TGTGCCAGCAGCAGTACCCGGGACAGGGGGCGTGAGCAGTACTTC.

This clonotype was seen repeatedly, ten times or more. The CDR3 is CSARQGPTEAFF. In DNA, the CDR3 is TGCAGTGCTAGACAGGGGCCCACTGAAGCTTTCTTT. The chain carries TRBV20-1 and TRBJ1-1, with D possibly TRBD1 on 6 matching bases. Germline V lookup: CDR1 DFQATT, CDR2 SNEGSKA (reference sequence). Between the trimmed V and J ends, which lost 2 bases and 4 bases, there was a span of 8 bases. The CDR3 is made up of 12 amino acids.

There are many counts of this clonotype. This sequence joins TRBV28 and TRBJ1-2, with 7 bases lining up with TRBD1. Unmatched junction bases numbered 7, after V lost 5 bases and J lost 4 bases. The germline V gene encodes CDR1 MDHEN and CDR2 SYDVKM. CDR3 length equals 14 residues. CDR3 nucleotide sequence: TGTGCCAGCAGTCCGACAGGGTACGGCTATGGCTACACCTTC. The encoded protein is CASSPTGYGYGYTF.

This clonotype has just a few counts. The rearrangement links TRBV4-1 to TRBJ2-1, with D hard to call. Looked up from germline, CDR1 is MGHRA and CDR2 is YSYEKL. The CDR3 spans 18 residues. Deletions cut 1 base from V and 0 bases from J, with 16 bases between. CDR3 amino acids: CASSQGRFSSSSYNEQFF. DNA for the CDR3: TGCGCCAGCAGCCAAGGAAGGTTTAGCAGTAGCTCCTACAATGAGCAGTTCTTC.

This clonotype has at least ten counts. The rearrangement joins TRBV2 to TRBJ1-3; D is undetermined. The CDR3 covers 14 residues. Per germline, CDR1 SNHLY and CDR2 FYNNEI. Trimming took off 3 bases at V and 0 bases at J, with 6 bases between the two ends. CDR3 sequence: CASSEESSGNTIYF. As DNA, the CDR3 is TGTGCCAGCAGTGAGGAAAGCTCTGGAAACACCATATATTTT.

This clonotype appeared many times. The gene calls are TRBV20-1 and TRBJ2-7; the D gene is possibly TRBD1 (5 bases). With 3 bases removed from V and 3 bases from J, the gap between germline ends came to 12 bases. Germline V CDR1 and CDR2: DFQATT, SNEGSKA (reference sequence). The CDR3 has 13 residues. CDR3 DNA sequence: TGCAGTGCTAGTGCGGACAACAACTACGAGCAGTACTTC. It specifies CSASADNNYEQYF.

The chain has TRBV6-1 and TRBJ2-1; D is tentatively TRBD1 or TRBD2 (6 bases each). V gave up 3 bases and J gave up 2 bases, with 11 bases separating them. Germline assignment: CDR1 MNHNS and CDR2 SASEGT. There are 15 residues in the CDR3. The CDR3 bases are TGTGCCAGCAGTGACTCCCGGGGGCCCTACAATGAGCAGTTCTTC. It is translated as CASSDSRGPYNEQFF.

This clonotype occurred a few times. V is TRBV19 and J is TRBJ2-1; D is possibly TRBD2 (6 bases). Germline V gene lookup returns CDR1 LNHDA and CDR2 SQIVND (reference sequence). The V end lost 3 bases, the J end lost 9 bases, and 24 bases lay between the germline ends. CDR3 size: 17 residues. The CDR3 DNA follows: TGTGCCAGTAGTATGCAGTTCGGCGGGGTCTTCGTAAGTGAGCAGTTCTTC. Protein product: CASSMQFGGVFVSEQFF.

This clonotype has at least ten counts. This chain links TRBV11-3 with TRBJ2-3, with D maybe TRBD1 (6 bases). V lost 7 bases and J 5 bases, leaving 13 bases between the germline ends. The CDR3 sequence is 13 residues long. CDR1 and CDR2 from the germline V gene are SGHNT and YENEEA. Written as DNA, the CDR3 is TGTGCCAGCACGCAGGGGAGCCAAGATACGCAGTATTTT. It codes for CASTQGSQDTQYF.

Regarding this clonotype: A clone one base away is much larger, so this may be a read error. V is TRBV6-2 or TRBV6-3 and J is TRBJ2-6, with 8 bases lining up with TRBD1. CDR1 is MNHEY, CDR2 SVGEGT, per germline. The V gene end was trimmed by 5 bases and the J gene end by 0 bases; junction bases not matched to a gene: 6. CDR3 length: 17 residues. CDR3 DNA sequence: TGTGCCAGCAGTGAGGGACAGGCGAACTCTGGGGCCAACGTCCTGACTTTC. It specifies CASSEGQANSGANVLTF.

This clonotype has ten or more counts. V and J are TRBV7-8 and TRBJ2-5, with D possibly being TRBD2 (7 bases). Looked up from germline, CDR1 is SGHVS and CDR2 is FQNEAQ. The CDR3 length is 16 residues. V dropped 4 bases and J dropped 5 bases, with 20 bases sitting between them. CDR3 DNA: TGTGCCAGCAGCTACAGGGAGGGGGGGGTCCCGGAGACCCAGTACTTC. Translated: CASSYREGGVPETQYF.